A single sample gave rise to the 22 T cell receptor beta chains below, sequenced in a study of CD8 T cells in ankylosing spondylitis. TCRdb re-called the 5' RACE reads through MiXCR, storing one row per CDR3 protein. The data contain over 450,000 distinct CDR3 sequences, approximately 12% of them singletons. Antigens for these TCRs are unknown. Study results and limitations: Characteristic, it appeared, of ankylosing spondylitis blood was a TCR beta motif of seven or eight highly homologous variants.

Sequenced input: blood, either unsorted or a sorted T cell fraction (not recorded which). These receptors all stem from a male donor with ankylosing spondylitis.

V and J are TRBV5-6 and TRBJ1-4; no clear D gene. The CDR3 totals 14 residues. Trimming pared 6 bases from V and 8 bases from J, leaving 17 bases between. The V gene's germline CDR1 is SGHDT and CDR2 YYEEEE. The CDR3 DNA sequence: TGTGCCAGCACCCTGAAGAGAAGGACCGAAAAACTGTTTTTT. Protein product: CASTLKRRTEKLFF.

This clonotype showed up many times. J is TRBJ1-5 and V is TRBV12-3 or TRBV12-4; no definite D call. The V gene lost 2 bases and the J gene lost 7 bases, with 9 bases spanning the gap. The CDR3 length is 13 residues. In nucleotides, the CDR3 is TGTGCCAGCAGTTTAAACGGAAACCAGCCCCAGCATTTT. Translated, it gives CASSLNGNQPQHF.

The rearrangement joins TRBV5-6 to TRBJ2-2; D remains unclear. The ends were cut back, 1 base at V and 6 bases at J, with 10 bases in the middle. There are 14 residues in the CDR3. The germline gives CDR1 SGHDT, CDR2 YYEEEE. The CDR3 loop is CASSLLVVAGELFF. The CDR3 DNA reads as TGTGCCAGCAGCTTGCTAGTCGTCGCCGGGGAGCTGTTTTTT.

This clonotype was seen more than once but under ten times. This chain uses TRBV7-9 with TRBJ2-1; no clear D gene. V dropped 6 bases and J dropped 5 bases, with 14 bases sitting between them. The CDR3 has 14 amino acids. In germline, CDR1 is SEHNR, CDR2 FQNEAQ (reference sequence). The CDR3 DNA sequence: TGTGCCAGCAGTTTCTCCATGTCTAACAATGAGCAGTTCTTC. Translated: CASSFSMSNNEQFF.

The gene calls are TRBV6-1 and TRBJ2-5; 15 nucleotides line up with TRBD2. Germline lookup yields CDR1 MNHNS and CDR2 SASEGT. CDR3 length: 17 amino acids. Trimming removed 0 bases from V and 5 bases from J; junction bases left unmatched: 4. CDR3 in amino acids: CASSEAVGLAGGETQYF. The CDR3 nucleotides are TGTGCCAGCAGTGAAGCCGTCGGACTAGCGGGAGGGGAGACCCAGTACTTC.

This clonotype has just a few counts. V gene TRBV12-3 or TRBV12-4 combines with J gene TRBJ1-2, with D unresolved. With 4 bases removed from V and 4 bases from J, the gap between germline ends came to 19 bases. The CDR3 contains 16 residues. DNA for the CDR3: TGTGCCAGCAGTTCACGGATAGGTCCGGGCGTCTATGGCTACACCTTC. It codes for CASSSRIGPGVYGYTF.

V usage is TRBV24-1 and J usage is TRBJ2-3, with D maybe TRBD2 (5 bases). V was cut by 5 bases and J by 6 bases, with 14 bases left in between. CDR3 length equals 14 residues. Per germline, CDR1 KGHDR and CDR2 SFDVKD. The CDR3 spells CATSGGWVQDTQYF. In DNA form, the CDR3 reads TGTGCCACCAGTGGAGGGTGGGTGCAGGATACGCAGTATTTT.

This clonotype was seen at least ten times. J is TRBJ1-1 and V is TRBV25-1; TRBD1 aligns across 7 bases. The CDR3 spans 15 residues. Trimming removed 3 bases from V and 5 bases from J; junction bases left unmatched: 9. Germline CDR1 and CDR2: MGHDK and SYGVNS. In DNA, the CDR3 is TGTGCCAGCAGTGACCGACACAGGGGTGGGACTGAAGCTTTCTTT. It specifies CASSDRHRGGTEAFF.

The V and J genes are TRBV2 and TRBJ2-1, with unresolved D. Per germline, CDR1 SNHLY and CDR2 FYNNEI. V was trimmed by 3 bases and J by 10 bases, leaving 13 bases between them. This CDR3 has 13 amino acids. The CDR3 bases are TGTGCCAGCAGTGATCTCTCCGGAAAAGAGCAGTTCTTC. It translates to CASSDLSGKEQFF.

Only a few counts were recorded for this clonotype. This chain links TRBV3-1 with TRBJ1-1; no firm D call. Germline-derived CDR1 and CDR2 are LGHDT and YNNKEL (reference sequence). CDR3 size: 14 residues. Trimming took off 3 bases at V and 5 bases at J, with 13 bases between the two ends. The CDR3 sequence: CASSQTPGRTEAFF. The CDR3 DNA is TGTGCCAGCAGCCAGACCCCGGGGAGGACTGAAGCTTTCTTT.

The chain has TRBV7-2 and TRBJ2-3; perhaps TRBD1 as D (7 bases). Per the germline V gene, CDR1 is SGHTA and CDR2 is FQGNSA. The CDR3 has 15 amino acids. Trimming removed 3 bases at V and 4 bases at J, with 14 bases between. CDR3 region: CASSLRRRGPDTQYF. CDR3 nucleotide sequence: TGTGCCAGCAGCTTGCGAAGGAGGGGGCCAGATACGCAGTATTTT. Filled out from reference TRBV7-2 and TRBJ2-3, the complete variable domain reads GAGVSQSPSNKVTEKGKDVELRCDPISGHTALYWYRQSLGQGLEFLIYFQGNSAPDKSGLPSDRFSAERTGGSVSTLTIQRTQQEDSAVYLCASSLRRRGPDTQYFGPGTRLTVL.

This clonotype has just a few counts. The chain joins TRBV29-1 to TRBJ2-3; 8 bases align to TRBD1. The CDR3 runs 14 residues. After removal of 5 bases from V and 0 bases from J, the junction contained 4 bases not matched to a gene. The germline gives CDR1 SQVTM, CDR2 ANQGSEA. Written as DNA, the CDR3 is TGCAGCGTTCTAACAGGGGGGAGCACAGATACGCAGTATTTT. Its protein is CSVLTGGSTDTQYF.

V is TRBV20-1 and J is TRBJ1-1, with 8 nucleotides matching TRBD1. Germline CDR1 is DFQATT and CDR2 is SNEGSKA (reference sequence). This CDR3 spans 12 amino acids. With V trimmed by 7 bases and J by 3 bases, 4 bases remained unmatched. The CDR3: CSVSDRDTEAFF. CDR3 nucleotides: TGCAGTGTCTCGGACAGGGACACTGAAGCTTTCTTT.

There are many counts of this clonotype. This chain connects TRBV5-1 to TRBJ2-7; D is possibly TRBD1 (5 bases). Germline V lookup: CDR1 SGHRS, CDR2 YFSETQ. The ends were cut back, 4 bases at V and 0 bases at J, with 14 bases in the middle. The CDR3 runs 15 residues. Here the CDR3 DNA reads TGCGCCAGCAGCCCCTCTAAGGGGAACTCCTACGAGCAGTACTTC. Residues: CASSPSKGNSYEQYF.

The chain carries TRBV18 and TRBJ1-1, with D maybe TRBD1 (5 bases). CDR3 length equals 13 residues. Germline V gives CDR1 KGHSH, CDR2 LQKENI. The V end lost 5 bases, the J end lost 5 bases, and 12 bases lay between the germline ends. The CDR3 is CASSEQAMTEAFF. CDR3 bases: TGTGCCAGCTCAGAACAGGCCATGACTGAAGCTTTCTTT.

This clonotype was picked up many times. This chain uses TRBV5-1 with TRBJ2-2, with 14 bases lining up with TRBD2. This CDR3 has 19 amino acids. Losses at the gene ends were 3 bases for V and 0 bases for J; bases not matched to a gene: 7. CDR1 is SGHRS and CDR2 is YFSETQ in the germline V gene. The CDR3 region has the DNA TGCGCCAGCAGCTCGGCCGGGACTAGCGGGAGAGCGAACACCGGGGAGCTGTTTTTT. Amino acid sequence: CASSSAGTSGRANTGELFF.

The CDR3 DNA reads as TGTGCCAGCAGCGGGAGGACGGCCGGCAATCAGCCCCAGCATTTT. Residues: CASSGRTAGNQPQHF. The chain joins TRBV7-2 to TRBJ1-5, with no clear D. CDR1 SGHTA and CDR2 FQGNSA come from the germline V gene. The CDR3 is made up of 15 amino acids. V lost 5 bases to trimming and J lost 2 bases, with 13 bases between them.

This clonotype was seen only a few times. The gene calls are TRBV20-1 and TRBJ2-5; D is possibly TRBD2 (7 bases). The germline gives CDR1 DFQATT, CDR2 SNEGSKA (reference sequence). V lost 6 bases to trimming and J lost 1 base, with 18 bases between them. This CDR3 is built from 15 residues. The CDR3, as DNA: TGCAGTGCCGACACCCTGGGGGGGCCCCAAGAGACCCAGTACTTC. Its protein product is CSADTLGGPQETQYF.

This clonotype was seen at least ten times. This chain joins TRBV14 and TRBJ2-1; D remains unclear. V was clipped by 4 bases and J by 0 bases, with 7 bases between them. This CDR3 is 14 amino acids long. Germline V gene sequence: CDR1 SGHDN, CDR2 FVKESK. The CDR3 region is CASSPKSSYNEQFF. Here the CDR3 DNA reads TGTGCCAGCAGCCCAAAGAGCTCCTACAATGAGCAGTTCTTC.

The table lists this clonotype with a few counts. This chain joins TRBV12-3 or TRBV12-4 and TRBJ2-7; 8 bases agree with TRBD2. Unmatched junction bases numbered 2, after V lost 3 bases and J lost 4 bases. This CDR3 region has 13 residues. DNA for the CDR3: TGTGCCAGCAGTTTTTCGGGGGGGTACGAGCAGTACTTC. It translates to CASSFSGGYEQYF.

This clonotype has a handful of counts. The V gene is TRBV6-2 or TRBV6-3, the J gene TRBJ1-1, with D possibly TRBD1 on 6 matching bases. The CDR3 runs 14 residues. CDR1 and CDR2 from the germline V gene are MNHEY and SVGEGT. The V and J ends lost 6 bases and 0 bases respectively, with 11 bases between them. CDR3 in DNA: TGTGCCAGCAGGGATTACAGGGTGAACACTGAAGCTTTCTTT. Translated: CASRDYRVNTEAFF.

Only a few counts were recorded for this clonotype. V is TRBV18 and J is TRBJ1-1, with D possibly being TRBD1 (5 bases). Germline CDR1 and CDR2: KGHSH and LQKENI. The CDR3 covers 13 residues. V gave up 3 bases and J gave up 9 bases, with 14 bases separating them. As DNA, the CDR3 is TGTGCCAGCTCACCGAACACGGGGGTTAAAGCTTTCTTT. Translation gives CASSPNTGVKAFF.